These 25 T cell receptor beta chains were all obtained from the same sample, sequenced in a study of OX40 agonist ivuxolimab in advanced cancers. TCRdb's table, derived via immunoSEQ multiplex PCR, lists solely in-frame clones and lacks some. The sample shows 65,000 to 95,000 clones, around 90% of them seen only once. The sample in question was CD4+ or CD8+ T cells sorted from blood, obtained in a trial of the OX40 agonist ivuxolimab. These receptors all come from an adult with an advanced solid tumor such as melanoma, head and neck, liver or kidney cancer.

The rearrangement uses TRBV6-5 and TRBJ2-3; 14 bases map to TRBD2. The CDR3 has 16 residues. CDR1 is MNHEY and CDR2 is SVGAGI in the germline V gene. V gave up 4 bases and J gave up 6 bases; unmatched junction bases: 6. The CDR3 DNA sequence: TGTGCCAGCAGTTCCGGGACTAGCGGGAGATCCGATACGCAGTATTTT. Translating gives CASSSGTSGRSDTQYF.

This chain links TRBV28 with TRBJ2-7; D remains ambiguous. Germline CDR1 and CDR2: MDHEN and SYDVKM. V lost 2 bases to trimming and J lost 3 bases, with 8 bases between them. This CDR3 comprises 13 residues. The CDR3 DNA is TGTGCCAGCAGTTTAGTCCCTAGCTACGAGCAGTACTTC. Encoded protein: CASSLVPSYEQYF.

The chain has TRBV11-1 and TRBJ2-5; D gene ambiguous. This CDR3 is built from 11 residues. Germline V lookup: CDR1 SGHAT, CDR2 FQDESV (reference sequence). Trimming left V 2 bases short and J 11 bases short, with 9 bases between. CDR3 nucleotide sequence: TGTGCCAGCAGCTTAAGGAGTGAGCAGTACTTC. Its protein product is CASSLRSEQYF.

The chain uses TRBV6-5 and TRBJ2-4; D tentatively fits TRBD1 or TRBD2 (6 bases each). The CDR3 contains 13 residues. Trimming shortened V by 2 bases and J by 11 bases, and 13 bases separated the two germline ends. Germline assignment: CDR1 MNHEY and CDR2 SVGAGI. The CDR3 loop reads CASSYTPGAVQYF. Here the CDR3 DNA reads TGTGCCAGCAGTTACACGCCGGGGGCCGTTCAGTACTTC.

This sequence joins TRBV7-2 and TRBJ1-3, with TRBD1 as a possible D gene (6 bases). V lost 3 bases, J lost 7 bases, and 19 bases lay in between. This CDR3 is 16 amino acids long. CDR1 is SGHTA, CDR2 FQGNSA, per germline. The CDR3: CASSLRQQGFRNTIYF. CDR3 DNA sequence: TGTGCCAGCAGCTTGCGACAACAGGGCTTTCGCAACACCATATATTTT.

V usage is TRBV30 and J usage is TRBJ2-2, with TRBD1 matching over 7 bases. CDR1 GTSNPN and CDR2 SVGIG come from the germline V gene (reference sequence). J lost 2 bases, V lost 7 bases, and 7 bases had no gene match. This CDR3 comprises 14 residues. The CDR3 sequence is CASRGQANTGELFF. In DNA form, the CDR3 reads TGTGCCTCAAGGGGGCAGGCAAACACCGGGGAGCTGTTTTTT.

This chain joins TRBV19 and TRBJ1-1; a weak D match, TRBD1 (5 bases). V lost 6 bases to trimming and J lost 3 bases, with 20 bases between them. CDR3 size: 16 residues. Germline V gives CDR1 LNHDA, CDR2 SQIVND (reference sequence). The CDR3 region is CASREVLGARDTEAFF. DNA for the CDR3: TGTGCCAGTAGGGAGGTTTTAGGGGCGCGTGACACTGAAGCTTTCTTT.

The DNA for the CDR3 is TGTGCCAGCAGCCGCAGACTTTCTGGGGCCAACGTCCTGACTTTC. Translated: CASSRRLSGANVLTF. The chain links TRBV6-5 to TRBJ2-6; D gene unclear. V was trimmed by 6 bases and J by 1 base, leaving 10 bases between them. This CDR3 contains 15 residues. The germline gives CDR1 MNHEY, CDR2 SVGAGI.

This rearrangement joins TRBV6-1 to TRBJ2-7, with TRBD1 matching over 9 bases. CDR1 and CDR2 (germline): MNHNS, SASEGT. J lost 2 bases, V lost 7 bases, and 6 bases had no gene match. This CDR3 has 14 amino acids. This CDR3 reads CASINRDRAYEQYF. Written as DNA, the CDR3 is TGTGCCAGCATAAACCGGGACAGGGCCTACGAGCAGTACTTC.

The chain has TRBV4-1 and TRBJ1-3, with D tentatively TRBD1 (6 bases). The CDR3 totals 16 residues. V lost 5 bases and J 2 bases, leaving 16 bases between the germline ends. Germline V CDR1 and CDR2: MGHRA, YSYEKL. CDR3 nucleotides: TGCGCCAGCAGCACCCTTGGCCCAGGGGCTGGAAACACCATATATTTT. This gives the protein CASSTLGPGAGNTIYF.

The chain couples TRBV7-6 to TRBJ2-7; D unclear. Germline-derived CDR1 and CDR2 are SGHVS and FNYEAQ. Trimming pared 5 bases from V and 0 bases from J, leaving 14 bases between. The CDR3 is made up of 15 amino acids. The CDR3 DNA reads TGTGCCAGCAGCGTAAGCAGATCCCCCTCCTACGAGCAGTACTTC. It yields the protein CASSVSRSPSYEQYF.

The genes are TRBV7-2 and TRBJ2-3; D call uncertain. This CDR3 has 15 amino acids. Germline lookup yields CDR1 SGHTA and CDR2 FQGNSA. The V end lost 0 bases, the J end lost 0 bases, and 7 bases lay between the germline ends. The CDR3 sequence: CASSLAQPSTDTQYF. CDR3 sequence (DNA): TGTGCCAGCAGCTTAGCCCAGCCGAGCACAGATACGCAGTATTTT.

The chain has TRBV5-6 and TRBJ2-7; no clear D gene. V was clipped by 3 bases and J by 7 bases, with 17 bases between them. Germline CDR1 SGHDT, CDR2 YYEEEE. The CDR3 is made up of 14 amino acids. CDR3 nucleotide sequence: TGTGCCAGCAGCTCGACGCCGTCTACGGGTGAGCAGTACTTC. Its protein is CASSSTPSTGEQYF.

This clone showed up just once. The chain uses TRBV5-4 and TRBJ2-1, with a tentative D call TRBD1 (5 bases). CDR1 is SGHNT and CDR2 is YYREEE in the germline V gene (reference sequence). This CDR3 is built from 14 residues. V dropped 4 bases and J dropped 1 base, with 9 bases sitting between them. The CDR3 here is CASSIRQSYNEQFF. DNA of the CDR3: TGTGCCAGCAGCATAAGACAGTCCTACAATGAGCAGTTCTTC.

This rearrangement joins TRBV7-2 to TRBJ2-5; the match to TRBD2 covers 8 bases. Germline V lookup: CDR1 SGHTA, CDR2 FQGNSA. The CDR3 loop spans 15 amino acids. V lost 2 bases and J lost 0; bases outside the gene matches: 2. The chain's CDR3 is CASSLQAGDQETQYF. CDR3 nucleotides: TGTGCCAGCAGCTTACAAGCGGGGGACCAAGAGACCCAGTACTTC.

The rearrangement uses TRBV30 and TRBJ2-3; TRBD2 matches 7 bases. The CDR3 length is 14 residues. Germline V CDR1 and CDR2: GTSNPN, SVGIG (reference sequence). The V gene end was trimmed by 2 bases and the J gene end by 6 bases; junction bases not matched to a gene: 8. DNA of the CDR3: TGTGCCTGGAGTTGGGGGGGAGGAAGGGATACGCAGTATTTT. Its protein product is CAWSWGGGRDTQYF.

The V call is TRBV7-9, the J call TRBJ2-7; D not resolved. The germline V and J ends were trimmed by 3 bases and 2 bases, with 8 bases remaining between them. Per the germline V gene, CDR1 is SEHNR and CDR2 is FQNEAQ (reference sequence). The CDR3 extends over 13 amino acids. The CDR3 protein is CASSLAGTYEQYF. DNA for the CDR3: TGTGCCAGCAGCTTGGCCGGAACCTACGAGCAGTACTTC.

The V and J genes are TRBV19 and TRBJ2-7; perhaps TRBD1 as D (6 bases). CDR3 size: 12 residues. Germline values: CDR1 LNHDA, CDR2 SQIVND (reference sequence). V shed 7 bases and J shed 5 bases, with 12 bases lying between them. The CDR3 region has the DNA TGTGCCAGTAATATCGACAGGCACGAGCAGTACTTC. Residues: CASNIDRHEQYF.

Only a few counts were recorded for this clone. V and J are TRBV27 and TRBJ2-1, with TRBD2 matching 8 bases. Germline-derived CDR1 and CDR2 are MNHEY and SMNVEV (reference sequence). V shed 6 bases, J shed 0 bases, and the junction held 10 bases outside the gene matches. The CDR3 spans 17 residues. The CDR3 DNA reads TGTGCCAGCAGCACTACCCCCGGGACTAGCTCCTACAATGAGCAGTTCTTC. Its translation is CASSTTPGTSSYNEQFF.

CDR3 DNA sequence: TGTGCCAGCAGTGAAAGCGGGAGAACTTACGAGCAGTACTTC. Translation gives CASSESGRTYEQYF. This chain links TRBV28 with TRBJ2-7; 8 bases fit TRBD2. This CDR3 has 14 amino acids. The germline gives CDR1 MDHEN, CDR2 SYDVKM. V shed 5 bases and J 4 bases; nucleotides not matched to a gene: 7.

The chain carries TRBV18 and TRBJ1-4; D possibly corresponds to TRBD1 (5 bases). The CDR3 spans 15 residues. Germline CDR1 is KGHSH and CDR2 is LQKENI. The V end lost 3 bases, the J end lost 7 bases, and 15 bases lay between the germline ends. The CDR3 region has the DNA TGTGCCAGCTCACCCACAGCCAGGGAGGGTGAAAAACTGTTTTTT. Residues: CASSPTAREGEKLFF.

The chain combines TRBV7-8 with TRBJ2-2; unclear D gene. Germline CDR1 and CDR2: SGHVS and FQNEAQ. Trimming took off 3 bases at V and 8 bases at J, with 10 bases between the two ends. This CDR3 region has 13 residues. The CDR3 protein is CASSLPVVGELFF. As DNA, the CDR3 is TGTGCCAGCAGCTTGCCGGTGGTAGGGGAGCTGTTTTTT.

This clone was observed a handful of times. The rearrangement links TRBV30 to TRBJ1-1, with a tentative D call TRBD1 (5 bases). The V and J ends lost 0 bases and 11 bases respectively, with 13 bases between them. The CDR3 is made up of 12 amino acids. Germline V gives CDR1 GTSNPN, CDR2 SVGIG (reference sequence). The CDR3 is CAWSVRGEGAFF. The DNA for the CDR3 is TGTGCCTGGAGTGTACGGGGGGAGGGGGCTTTCTTT.

The chain couples TRBV7-6 to TRBJ2-3; D call uncertain. The V end was cut by 1 base, the J end by 6 bases, with 8 bases between. The CDR3 length is 13 residues. CDR1 and CDR2 (germline): SGHVS, FNYEAQ. CDR3 sequence reads: CASSLDLRDTQYF. The CDR3 DNA reads as TGTGCCAGCAGCTTAGACTTGCGTGATACGCAGTATTTT.

This rearrangement joins TRBV7-2 to TRBJ2-3; possible D gene TRBD2, 6 bases. The ends were cut back, 1 base at V and 10 bases at J, with 12 bases in the middle. This CDR3 is 13 amino acids long. Germline-derived CDR1 and CDR2 are SGHTA and FQGNSA. This CDR3 reads CASSLDGGVAQYF. The CDR3 DNA is TGTGCCAGCAGCTTAGATGGAGGGGTGGCGCAGTATTTT.